Given below is one T cell receptor (beta chain) in context. Its antigen is not known. This sample was included in a study of cytomegalovirus exposure and HLA in healthy donors. Study-level background: Earlier work reported approximately 100 million unique TCR beta sequences from some 170 million T cells. Drawn from HLA-typed donors, tens of millions of unique TCRs were held in an early data release.

The PCR employed 60 Vbeta primers together with 13 Jbeta primers. Profiled with immunoSEQ multiplex PCR; TCRdb holds only in-frame clones, not every one. The table records about 100,000 clones, about 74% of them present only once. Germline V gene sequence: CDR1 SGHVS, CDR2 FQNEAQ. The CDR3 sequence is 17 residues long. Trimming removed 2 bases from V and 1 base from J; junction bases left unmatched: 7. Study-level points and caveats: Sequencing depth roughly uniform across donors was assumed in presence/absence analyses. Researchers reported that a few CMV-associated chains were confirmed in vitro as CMV antigen-specific.

The clonotype comes from a female donor in good health and CMV-seropositive. The chain couples TRBV7-8 to TRBJ1-2; 10 bases agree with TRBD1. The sequenced sample consisted of PBMCs. The chain's CDR3 is CASSLPSGTGVNYGYTF. The CDR3 DNA follows: TGTGCCAGCAGCTTACCCTCCGGGACAGGGGTTAACTATGGCTACACCTTC.